Shown below are 16 T cell receptor beta chains from a single sample sequenced in a study of cytomegalovirus exposure and HLA in healthy donors. Primers for the PCR totalled 60 Vbeta and 13 Jbeta. Assay used: immunoSEQ multiplex PCR; TCRdb lists only in-frame clones, some missing. The table has around 230,000 clones, 80% to 90% seen once. Sequencing was done on a sample of PBMCs. The receptors derive from a girl aged 2 to 10 in good health and CMV-seronegative.

This clone was counted a single time. V is TRBV12-5 and J is TRBJ1-4; 7 bases fit TRBD1. Trimming removed 2 bases from V and 8 bases from J; junction bases left unmatched: 8. Germline V gene data show CDR1 as LGHNT and CDR2 as FRNRAP. CDR3 size: 15 residues. The CDR3 reads CASGLIDRVSEKLFF. In DNA form, the CDR3 reads TGTGCTAGTGGTTTGATAGACAGGGTGAGCGAAAAACTGTTTTTT.

Written as DNA, the CDR3 is TGCGCCAGCAGCCTAGCACTAGCGGGGGTTCCAGGTTCCTACGAGCAGTACTTC. Encoded protein: CASSLALAGVPGSYEQYF. This rearrangement joins TRBV4-1 to TRBJ2-5; 11 bases agree with TRBD2. The end of the DNA fits TRBJ2-7 better, so the J call may be wrong. The CDR3 length is 18 residues. The germline V gene has CDR1 MGHRA and CDR2 YSYEKL.

This clone was recorded a few times. The chain links TRBV4-1 to TRBJ2-5; D perhaps matches TRBD1 (6 bases). V was cut by 6 bases and J by 1 base, with 6 bases left in between. This CDR3 is 12 amino acids long. Germline V gene sequence: CDR1 MGHRA, CDR2 YSYEKL. CDR3 amino acids: CASRDSQETQYF. CDR3 sequence (DNA): TGCGCCAGCAGGGACAGCCAAGAGACCCAGTACTTC.

The CDR3 here is CASSMGGSSYNSPLHF. CDR3 sequence (DNA): TGTGCCAGTAGTATGGGGGGAAGCTCCTATAATTCACCCCTCCACTTT. The chain employs TRBV19 and TRBJ1-6; possible D gene TRBD1, 5 bases. The germline V and J ends were trimmed by 3 bases and 0 bases, with 9 bases remaining between them. In germline, CDR1 is LNHDA, CDR2 SQIVND (reference sequence). CDR3 length equals 16 residues.

V is TRBV19 and J is TRBJ1-4; 9 bases match TRBD1. CDR3 length: 15 amino acids. Germline V gene sequence: CDR1 LNHDA, CDR2 SQIVND (reference sequence). Trimming removed 3 bases from V and 2 bases from J; junction bases left unmatched: 1. The CDR3: CASSIGQGTNEKLFF. CDR3 nucleotides: TGTGCCAGTAGTATCGGACAGGGGACTAATGAAAAACTGTTTTTT.

This clone was seen just once. DNA for the CDR3: TGTGCCTGGAGTGTAGGGGACTTCCATACGCAGTATTTT. Encoded protein: CAWSVGDFHTQYF. V gene TRBV30 combines with J gene TRBJ2-3; D might be TRBD2 (6 bases). V lost 0 bases and J 7 bases, leaving 11 bases between the germline ends. In germline, CDR1 is GTSNPN, CDR2 SVGIG (reference sequence). The CDR3 is 13 amino acids.

The rearrangement uses TRBV5-4 and TRBJ1-4; TRBD1 aligns across 7 bases. Unmatched junction bases numbered 8, after V lost 1 base and J lost 8 bases. This CDR3 region has 15 residues. Germline V gene lookup returns CDR1 SGHNT and CDR2 YYREEE (reference sequence). CDR3 in DNA: TGTGCCAGCAGCTTGAGTCCACAGGGGCTCGAAAAACTGTTTTTT. This encodes CASSLSPQGLEKLFF.

This chain links TRBV2 with TRBJ2-7, with D possibly being TRBD2 (6 bases). Per germline, CDR1 SNHLY and CDR2 FYNNEI. The CDR3 runs 12 residues. Trimming removed 6 bases at V and 3 bases at J, with 9 bases between. The CDR3 coding sequence is TGTGCCAGCAGACGGGACTTCTACGAGCAGTACTTC. It translates to CASRRDFYEQYF.

The CDR3 DNA reads as TGCAGCACCGACCAAACGCATCCGGTAGGGGGGACAGGGGCGCCCTATGGCTACACCTTC. Protein product: CSTDQTHPVGGTGAPYGYTF. The J gene is TRBJ1-2, the V gene TRBV29-1; 10 bases are a match to TRBD1. CDR3 size: 20 residues. The germline V gene has CDR1 SQVTM and CDR2 ANQGSEA. With 8 bases clipped from V and 4 bases from J, the junction kept 28 bases outside the gene matches. The entire variable domain, with the rest obtained from reference TRBV29-1 and TRBJ1-2, is as follows: SAVISQKPSRDICQRGTSLTIQCQVDSQVTMMFWYRQQPGQSLTLIATANQGSEATYESGFVIDKFPISRPNLTFSTLTVSNMSPEDSSIYLCSTDQTHPVGGTGAPYGYTFGSGTRLTVV.

This chain joins TRBV5-6 and TRBJ2-5; 7 positions agree with TRBD2. TRBJ2-7 explains the end of the DNA better; the J call may be wrong. This CDR3 spans 15 amino acids. CDR1 is SGHDT and CDR2 is YYEEEE in the germline V gene. The CDR3 DNA follows: TGTGCCAGCAGCTTGTTGGGGGGGTCGGTCTACGAGCAGTACTTC. It codes for CASSLLGGSVYEQYF.

A remark on this clone: At one end, the junction sequence differs from germline, possibly due to a read error. This chain uses TRBV6-5 with TRBJ1-2, with 7 positions matching TRBD1. This CDR3 is built from 15 residues. The V gene's germline CDR1 is MNHEY and CDR2 SVGAGI. The CDR3 DNA follows: TGTGCCAGCAGAACCCCTGGACAGGCGACGTATGCCTACACCTTC. Protein product: CASRTPGQATYAYTF.

This clone was counted a few times. J is TRBJ2-1 and V is TRBV7-6, with 14 nucleotides matching TRBD2. The germline gives CDR1 SGHVS, CDR2 FNYEAQ. This CDR3 is 17 amino acids long. With V trimmed by 1 base and J by 7 bases, 6 bases remained unmatched. The CDR3 region is CASSLVATSGRANEQFF. In nucleotides, the CDR3 is TGTGCCAGCAGCTTAGTGGCGACTAGCGGGAGGGCGAATGAGCAGTTCTTC.

The gene calls are TRBV7-9 and TRBJ2-7; D is uncertain. The CDR3 is 13 residues long. V was shortened by 3 bases and J by 6 bases, with 12 bases between the two germline ends. Germline values: CDR1 SEHNR, CDR2 FQNEAQ (reference sequence). The CDR3 region is CASSLANQPEQYF. The CDR3 nucleotides read TGTGCCAGCAGCTTGGCAAACCAACCCGAGCAGTACTTC.

The V and J genes are TRBV10-3 and TRBJ2-1; 10 bases map to TRBD2. The CDR3 totals 17 residues. The germline V gene has CDR1 ENHRY and CDR2 SYGVKD. V trimming: 4 bases; J trimming: 6 bases; junction bases outside the gene matches: 12. CDR3 region: CAISGGPGLASGNEQFF. CDR3 nucleotide sequence: TGTGCCATCAGTGGGGGGCCGGGACTAGCGAGTGGCAATGAGCAGTTCTTC.

The chain links TRBV4-1 to TRBJ2-1; D might be TRBD2 (7 bases). This CDR3 is 16 amino acids long. V gave up 4 bases and J gave up 5 bases, with 18 bases separating them. Germline V gene data show CDR1 as MGHRA and CDR2 as YSYEKL. CDR3 in amino acids: CASSLRGHPDHNEQFF. DNA of the CDR3: TGCGCCAGCAGCCTGCGGGGGCACCCGGACCACAATGAGCAGTTCTTC.

This rearrangement joins TRBV28 to TRBJ1-1; perhaps TRBD1 as D (5 bases). The V and J ends lost 6 bases and 6 bases respectively, with 17 bases between them. CDR1 and CDR2 from the germline V gene are MDHEN and SYDVKM. This CDR3 has 14 residues. CDR3 sequence: CASRVQGGIAEAFF. The CDR3 DNA follows: TGTGCCAGCAGAGTCCAGGGTGGGATAGCTGAAGCTTTCTTT.